The table lists the clone carrying this T cell receptor (beta chain) with many counts. Its antigen is still unknown. The source of the sample is a study of regulatory T cells in long-lasting Graves disease. Time point here: newly diagnosed GD, antithyroid drugs for less than 3 months. With RNA extracted from PBMCs as input, the TCR library was made. Peripheral blood, about 9 milliliters of it, was drawn into EDTA tubes. CDR1 and CDR2 (germline): KGHDR, SFDVKD. This CDR3 has 14 amino acids. V was pared by 3 bases and J by 7 bases, with 4 bases of the junction left unmatched. Sequencing libraries for TCR beta were prepared with iRepertoire HTBI primers and Arm-PCR of CDR3 regions. MiXCR, applied by TCRdb to the multiplex PCR reads, yields one record per CDR3 protein. The sample yields 400,000 to 500,000 distinct CDR3 sequences, 15% seen once. Study-wide results and caveats: Persistent patients had more shared public clonotypes (about 2,700) than new patients (about 970). Gene preferences differed: TRBV28, TRBJ1-2, TRBJ2-5 in persistent cases.

These data are also associated with another study on T cells in Graves' hyperthyroidism and ophthalmopathy. That paper adds: TCR CDR3 regions were first amplified by RT-PCR with HTBI primers.

Material: peripheral blood mononuclear cells (PBMCs), obtained at new diagnosis, from a patient treated with antithyroid drugs. This chain joins TRBV24-1 and TRBJ1-5; 8 positions agree with TRBD1. The receptor comes from a woman between 40 and 50 years old with Graves disease. CDR3 loop: CATSDRTGLQPQHF. The CDR3 DNA sequence: TGTGCCACCAGTGATCGGACAGGGCTGCAGCCCCAGCATTTT.